These 26 T cell receptor beta chains came from one sample sequenced in a study of cytomegalovirus exposure and HLA in healthy donors. The PCR made use of 60 Vbeta and 13 Jbeta primers. The data were produced by immunoSEQ multiplex PCR, yet TCRdb's version contains in-frame clones alone and is incomplete. The table includes about 110,000 clones, 74% detected once. The specimen sequenced was PBMCs. These receptor sequences come from a man aged 50 to 60 in good health and CMV-seropositive.

J is TRBJ2-7 and V is TRBV7-3; TRBD1 aligns across 7 bases. The CDR3 is 13 amino acids. The germline CDR1 and CDR2 sequences are SGHTA and FQGTGA. Germline trimming cut 4 bases from V and 3 bases from J; bases unmatched to any gene: 3. The CDR3 spells CASSSGGDYEQYF. The CDR3 DNA reads as TGTGCCAGCAGCTCAGGGGGAGACTACGAGCAGTACTTC.

This chain connects TRBV5-4 to TRBJ1-4, with D unclear. The CDR3 has 13 residues. Germline V gene sequence: CDR1 SGHNT, CDR2 YYREEE (reference sequence). V was cut by 0 bases and J by 5 bases, with 5 bases left in between. The CDR3 protein is CASSLGLNEKLFF. The CDR3 DNA reads TGTGCCAGCAGCTTGGGTCTGAATGAAAAACTGTTTTTT.

This clone was detected only a few times. The CDR3 bases are TGTGCCAGCAGCTTAGCACAGGGTTCTCCTGAAGCTTTCTTT. This encodes CASSLAQGSPEAFF. The rearrangement joins TRBV7-9 to TRBJ1-1, with D tentatively TRBD1 (6 bases). Germline V gene lookup returns CDR1 SEHNR and CDR2 FQNEAQ (reference sequence). The CDR3 has 14 residues. The germline V and J ends were trimmed by 0 bases and 6 bases, with 11 bases remaining between them. Supplemented by reference TRBV7-9 and TRBJ1-1, the full variable domain reads DTGVSQNPRHKITKRGQNVTFRCDPISEHNRLYWYRQTLGQGPEFLTYFQNEAQLEKSRLLSDRFSAERPKGSFSTLEIQRTEQGDSAMYLCASSLAQGSPEAFFGQGTRLTVV.

The CDR3 reads CSARDQFGYTF. The CDR3 nucleotides read TGCAGTGCTAGAGATCAGTTTGGCTACACCTTC. The chain couples TRBV20-1 to TRBJ1-2; no reliable D call. The CDR3 sequence is 11 residues long. The germline gives CDR1 DFQATT, CDR2 SNEGSKA (reference sequence). The V and J ends lost 0 bases and 7 bases respectively, with 6 bases between them.

The V and J genes are TRBV6-1 and TRBJ2-6, with D possibly matching TRBD1 (6 bases). Germline V gene lookup returns CDR1 MNHNS and CDR2 SASEGT. This CDR3 is 14 amino acids long. Between the trimmed V and J ends, which lost 10 bases and 3 bases, there was a span of 13 bases. Here the CDR3 DNA reads TGTGCCACCCCACAGGGTTATGGGGCCAACGTCCTGACTTTC. It is translated as CATPQGYGANVLTF.

This clone was observed once. The chain uses TRBV5-1 and TRBJ1-1, with D possibly TRBD1 on 6 matching bases. The CDR3 consists of 13 residues. The germline V gene encodes CDR1 SGHRS and CDR2 YFSETQ. V dropped 5 bases and J dropped 1 base, with 9 bases sitting between them. The CDR3 DNA reads as TGCGCCAGCAGTCTACAGGGGAACACTGAAGCTTTCTTT. Amino acids: CASSLQGNTEAFF.

This clone was picked up one time. The CDR3 DNA follows: TGTGCCAGTCGCGCACAGGGCCTGAACACTGAAGCTTTCTTT. Translation gives CASRAQGLNTEAFF. The V and J genes are TRBV19 and TRBJ1-1; TRBD1 is a possible D gene (6 bases). The germline CDR1 and CDR2 sequences are LNHDA and SQIVND (reference sequence). The CDR3 extends over 14 amino acids. Trimming took off 8 bases at V and 0 bases at J, with 13 bases between the two ends.

This clone occurred once. The junction does not match germline at one end; this may be a read error. The CDR3 nucleotides read TGTGCCAGCCGTTTAATAGCGGGGGACAGTCAGTACTTC. It yields the protein CASRLIAGDSQYF. The chain uses TRBV27 and TRBJ2-4, with 9 bases matching TRBD2. Germline lookup yields CDR1 MNHEY and CDR2 SMNVEV (reference sequence). The CDR3 has 13 residues.

V is TRBV7-3 and J is TRBJ2-5; the D gene is possibly TRBD2 (7 bases). Trimming took off 2 bases at V and 10 bases at J, with 14 bases between the two ends. The CDR3 length is 13 residues. The V gene's germline CDR1 is SGHTA and CDR2 FQGTGA. The DNA for the CDR3 is TGTGCCAGCAGCTTAGGGGGGGCTGTCGTCCAGTACTTC. It is translated as CASSLGGAVVQYF.

This clone was seen once. The chain employs TRBV7-8 and TRBJ2-6; TRBD2 aligns across 8 bases. Germline CDR1 SGHVS, CDR2 FQNEAQ. The CDR3 loop spans 18 amino acids. The V gene end was trimmed by 7 bases and the J gene end by 4 bases; junction bases not matched to a gene: 15. For the CDR3, the DNA is TGTGCCAGCACCCCCAAAGCCGGGGGGGCTGCGGGGGCCAACGTCCTGACTTTC. Its protein is CASTPKAGGAAGANVLTF.

The V call is TRBV6-5, the J call TRBJ2-7; D is ambiguous. Germline assignment: CDR1 MNHEY and CDR2 SVGAGI. Trimming stripped 2 bases from V and 2 bases from J, with 10 bases between. The CDR3 loop spans 14 amino acids. The CDR3 region is CASSYGGAPYEQYF. Written as DNA, the CDR3 is TGTGCCAGCAGTTACGGTGGAGCCCCCTACGAGCAGTACTTC.

This clone appeared once. This chain links TRBV6-1 with TRBJ1-5; 7 nucleotides line up with TRBD1. Germline V gives CDR1 MNHNS, CDR2 SASEGT. Trimming took 4 bases from V and 15 from J; bases not matched to a gene: 15. The CDR3 is 14 amino acids. The DNA for the CDR3 is TGTGCCAGCAGTGGTCTAGGACAGGCGAACGGATGGCATTTT. Its protein is CASSGLGQANGWHF.

Ten or more counts support this clone. V is TRBV11-3 and J is TRBJ2-7; 7 nucleotides agree with TRBD2. The CDR3 is 12 amino acids. Germline V gene data show CDR1 as SGHNT and CDR2 as YENEEA. J lost 5 bases, V lost 5 bases, and 3 bases had no gene match. The CDR3 reads CASSIGGNEQYF. CDR3 in DNA: TGTGCCAGCAGCATCGGGGGGAACGAGCAGTACTTC.

The gene calls are TRBV6-5 and TRBJ2-7, with 7 bases that match TRBD1. CDR1 and CDR2 from the germline V gene are MNHEY and SVGAGI. The length of the CDR3 is 14 residues. The V and J ends lost 0 bases and 4 bases, in that order; junction bases with no gene match: 3. The CDR3 sequence is CASSYSGTVYEQYF. DNA for the CDR3: TGTGCCAGCAGTTACTCAGGGACAGTTTACGAGCAGTACTTC.

This clone was observed a few times. The rearrangement uses TRBV5-1 and TRBJ1-1, with 7 positions matching TRBD1. The V gene end was trimmed by 4 bases and the J gene end by 1 base; junction bases not matched to a gene: 1. Germline lookup yields CDR1 SGHRS and CDR2 YFSETQ. The CDR3 length is 13 residues. CDR3 sequence reads: CASSRDRNTEAFF. CDR3 DNA: TGCGCCAGCAGCCGGGACAGGAACACTGAAGCTTTCTTT.

CDR3 region: CASSLRDRAGSEQFF. DNA for the CDR3: TGTGCCAGCAGCCTCCGGGACAGGGCTGGGAGTGAGCAGTTCTTC. The chain is built from TRBV5-8 and TRBJ2-1; 9 bases are shared with TRBD1. J gave up 9 bases and V 4 bases, and 11 bases lay outside the gene matches. The germline V gene encodes CDR1 SGHTS and CDR2 YDEGEE. This CDR3 is 15 amino acids long.

The chain links TRBV19 to TRBJ1-1; D remains unclear. This CDR3 spans 13 amino acids. Germline V CDR1 and CDR2: LNHDA, SQIVND (reference sequence). Trimming pared 6 bases from V and 2 bases from J, leaving 10 bases between. The CDR3, as DNA: TGTGCCAGTAGCTACAGCAGAAACACTGAAGCTTTCTTT. Amino acid sequence: CASSYSRNTEAFF.

This chain connects TRBV28 to TRBJ1-1; maybe TRBD1 (6 bases). The germline CDR1 and CDR2 sequences are MDHEN and SYDVKM. Trimming shortened V by 3 bases and J by 1 base, and 12 bases separated the two germline ends. The CDR3 is made up of 15 amino acids. The CDR3 sequence is CASSLLGTQNTEAFF. The CDR3 region has the DNA TGTGCCAGCAGTTTGTTGGGGACACAGAACACTGAAGCTTTCTTT.

This rearrangement joins TRBV5-1 to TRBJ1-6; TRBD1 aligns across 7 bases. The CDR3 covers 14 residues. CDR1 is SGHRS, CDR2 YFSETQ, per germline. The ends lost 5 bases at V and 6 bases at J; junction bases unmatched: 5. The DNA for the CDR3 is TGCGCCAGCAGAGACAGGGTCTTTAATTCACCCCTCCACTTT. Its protein is CASRDRVFNSPLHF.

Turning to this clone: The junction shows a germline mismatch at one end, possibly a read error. The chain recombines TRBV2 with TRBJ1-5; D may be TRBD1 (5 bases). Germline lookup yields CDR1 SNHLY and CDR2 FYNNEI. There are 10 residues in the CDR3. This CDR3 is CASPGPAKYF. CDR3 DNA: TGTGCCAGCCCAGGGCCCGCAAAGTATTTT.

CDR3 loop: CASSERGRDTGELFF. The CDR3 DNA sequence: TGTGCCAGCAGTGAAAGGGGGCGCGACACCGGGGAGCTGTTTTTT. The J gene is TRBJ2-2, the V gene TRBV25-1; 7 positions agree with TRBD1. The germline V gene has CDR1 MGHDK and CDR2 SYGVNS. This CDR3 comprises 15 residues. V dropped 2 bases and J dropped 3; count of bases not matched to a gene: 3. Looking up the rest from reference TRBV25-1 and TRBJ2-2 gives the full variable domain: EADIYQTPRYLVIGTGKKITLECSQTMGHDKMYWYQQDPGMELHLIHYSYGVNSTEKGDLSSESTVSRIRTEHFPLTLESARPSHTSQYLCASSERGRDTGELFFGEGSRLTVL.

This clone is a singleton in its sample. The chain recombines TRBV7-2 with TRBJ2-1, with D possibly matching TRBD1 (6 bases). Germline loops: CDR1 SGHTA, CDR2 FQGNSA. The CDR3 runs to 17 residues. The V end was cut by 1 base, the J end by 0 bases, with 13 bases between. The CDR3 loop reads CASSLDWGPSSYNEQFF. In nucleotides, the CDR3 is TGTGCCAGCAGCTTAGATTGGGGGCCAAGCTCCTACAATGAGCAGTTCTTC.

This clone has just one count. V usage is TRBV5-1 and J usage is TRBJ2-3, with a tentative D call TRBD2 (6 bases). CDR3 length: 14 residues. Germline CDR1 and CDR2: SGHRS and YFSETQ. V lost 3 bases and J lost 3, with 11 bases in between. The CDR3 DNA reads TGCGCCAGCAGCTCCCCGAGCGGGACAGATACGCAGTATTTT. This translates into CASSSPSGTDTQYF.

The chain employs TRBV7-8 and TRBJ1-5, with D possibly TRBD1 on 6 matching bases. Germline CDR1 and CDR2: SGHVS and FQNEAQ. CDR3 size: 16 residues. Trimming cost V 5 bases and J 3 bases, with 17 bases left between them. The CDR3 loop reads CASSAHRDYLNQPQHF. CDR3 DNA: TGTGCCAGCAGCGCCCACAGGGACTATCTCAATCAGCCCCAGCATTTT.

The genes are TRBV9 and TRBJ2-6; TRBD1 matches at 9 bases. Germline lookup yields CDR1 SGDLS and CDR2 YYNGEE. The CDR3 covers 16 residues. With V trimmed by 3 bases and J by 0 bases, 1 base remained unmatched. The CDR3 bases are TGTGCCAGCAGCGGGGACAGGGCCTCTGGGGCCAACGTCCTGACTTTC. It codes for CASSGDRASGANVLTF.

CDR3 coding DNA: TGTGCCAGCAGCTTAGATCGGCGGGACCGAGGTGACTATGGCTACACCTTC. Encoded protein: CASSLDRRDRGDYGYTF. V gene TRBV11-2 combines with J gene TRBJ1-2; a weak D match, TRBD1 (5 bases). The CDR3 has 17 amino acids. Germline loops: CDR1 SGHAT, CDR2 FQNNGV. Trimming shortened V by 0 bases and J by 3 bases, and 17 bases separated the two germline ends.